This T cell receptor (beta chain) comes out of a study of CD8+CD57+ T cells in acquired aplastic anemia. Study in general: The average for DNA from sorted CD4+ and CD8+ cells was roughly 3 ug.

The CDR3 runs 16 residues. The J segment lost 2 bases and the V segment lost 2 bases, leaving 5 bases of the junction unmatched. CDR1 is SGHTA and CDR2 is FQGNSA in the germline V gene. According to the study, genomic DNA was the template for TCR beta VDJ and CDR3 profiling. TCRdb re-analysed the reads in MiXCR, keeping a single row per CDR3 protein. The table has under 350,000 distinct CDR3 sequences, 45% to 65% seen once. General observations from the study: The study identified almost 30 CD8+ CDR3 sequences shared by patients and controls. CD8+ Simpson's diversity did not differ significantly between patients and controls.

Only a few counts were recorded for this clonotype. Its antigen is still unknown. Sequenced input: sorted CD4+, CD8+, or CD8+CD57+ T cells (not recorded which) from PBMCs. This clonotype was sampled from a human donor with severe aplastic anemia or a healthy control (not recorded which). The chain links TRBV7-2 to TRBJ2-3; 9 bases agree with TRBD2. In nucleotides, the CDR3 is TGTGCCAGCAGCTTAATGTCTAGCGGGGTCACAGATACGCAGTATTTT. It is translated as CASSLMSSGVTDTQYF.